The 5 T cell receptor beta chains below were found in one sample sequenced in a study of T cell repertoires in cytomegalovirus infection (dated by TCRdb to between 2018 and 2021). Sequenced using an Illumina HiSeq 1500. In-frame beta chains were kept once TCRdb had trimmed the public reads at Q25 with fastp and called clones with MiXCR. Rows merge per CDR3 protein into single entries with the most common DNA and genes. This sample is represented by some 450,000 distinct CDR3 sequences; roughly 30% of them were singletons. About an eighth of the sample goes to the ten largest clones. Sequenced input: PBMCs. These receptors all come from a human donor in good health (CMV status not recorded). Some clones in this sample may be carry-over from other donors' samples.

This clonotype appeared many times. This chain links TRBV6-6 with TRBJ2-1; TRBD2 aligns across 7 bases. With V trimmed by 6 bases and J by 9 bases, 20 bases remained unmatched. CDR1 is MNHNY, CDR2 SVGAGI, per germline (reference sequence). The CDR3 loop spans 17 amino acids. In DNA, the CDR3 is TGTGCCAGCAGGATTGAGACTAGCTCGGGGGGAGGAGGTGAGCAGTTCTTC. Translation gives CASRIETSSGGGGEQFF.

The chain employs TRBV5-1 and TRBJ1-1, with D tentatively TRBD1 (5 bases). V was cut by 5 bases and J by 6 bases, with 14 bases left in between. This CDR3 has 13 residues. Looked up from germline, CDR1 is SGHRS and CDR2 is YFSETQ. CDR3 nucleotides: TGCGCCAGCAGTCCTTATCAGGGTCCTGAAGCTTTCTTT. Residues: CASSPYQGPEAFF.

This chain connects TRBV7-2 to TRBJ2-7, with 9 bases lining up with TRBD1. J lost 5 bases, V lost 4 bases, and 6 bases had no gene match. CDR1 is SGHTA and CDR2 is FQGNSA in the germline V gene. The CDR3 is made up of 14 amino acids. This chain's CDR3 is CASSYRDRVHEQYF. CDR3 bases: TGTGCCAGCAGCTACCGGGACAGGGTCCACGAGCAGTACTTC.

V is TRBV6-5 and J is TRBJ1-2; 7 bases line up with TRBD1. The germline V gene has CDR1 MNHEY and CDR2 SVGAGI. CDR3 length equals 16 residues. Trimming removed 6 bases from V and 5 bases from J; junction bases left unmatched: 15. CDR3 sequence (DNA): TGTGCCAGCAGCTCCCTTTACAGGGGCCAACTTTATGGCTACACCTTC. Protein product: CASSSLYRGQLYGYTF.

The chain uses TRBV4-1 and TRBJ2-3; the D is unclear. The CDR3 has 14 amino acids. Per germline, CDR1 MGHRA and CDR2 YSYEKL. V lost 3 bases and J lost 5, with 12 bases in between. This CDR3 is CASSQRLLIDTQYF. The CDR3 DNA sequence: TGCGCCAGCAGCCAGAGACTCTTGATAGATACGCAGTATTTT.